The 9 T cell receptor beta chains presented below share a single source sample, sequenced in a study of blood T cells in healthy people across ages. With a J-beta primer mix and a sample-barcoded 5' primer, a second PCR ran roughly 7 to 11 cycles. TCRdb analysed the 5' RACE reads with MiXCR anew, one entry per CDR3 protein. The sample lists 450,000 to 650,000 distinct CDR3 sequences; around 24% were seen once. The data were also submitted as part of a second study, on T cells of mothers and their children.

The sample consisted of blood. These receptors all come from a boy younger than 18 in good health.

V usage is TRBV19 and J usage is TRBJ2-5, with 8 bases aligning to TRBD2. The closer fit of TRBJ2-7 to the DNA end suggests the J call may be wrong. Germline loops: CDR1 LNHDA, CDR2 SQIVND (reference sequence). The CDR3 loop spans 13 amino acids. The CDR3, as DNA: TGTGCCAGTAGTCAAGCGGGGGCCTACGAGCAGTACTTC. Translating gives CASSQAGAYEQYF.

In its sample, this clonotype was seen a few times. Relative to the germline gene, one junction end is altered; a read error may explain this. The chain has TRBV20-1 and TRBJ1-3, with D unresolved. The CDR3 totals 14 residues. Germline assignment: CDR1 DFQATT and CDR2 SNEGSKA (reference sequence). CDR3 coding DNA: TGCAGTGCTAGAGACAGGACCACTGGAAGCACCATATATTTT. This gives the protein CSARDRTTGSTIYF.

The CDR3, as DNA: TGCGCCAGCAGCGTAGCAAGATTGGATCACAATGAGCAGTTCTTC. Encoded protein: CASSVARLDHNEQFF. This chain connects TRBV4-3 to TRBJ2-1; no definite D call. This CDR3 contains 15 residues. Germline V gene lookup returns CDR1 LGHNA and CDR2 YSLEER. V was cut by 5 bases and J by 5 bases, with 16 bases left in between.

This clonotype has only a few counts. The chain employs TRBV7-3 and TRBJ2-7; TRBD1 matches 8 bases. V was pared by 5 bases and J by 2 bases, with 8 bases of the junction left unmatched. The CDR3 is made up of 15 amino acids. Germline CDR1 is SGHTA and CDR2 is FQGTGA. The CDR3, as DNA: TGTGCCAGCAGCCCCCCGACAGGGGCCGCCTACGAGCAGTACTTC. It encodes CASSPPTGAAYEQYF.

This chain links TRBV12-3 or TRBV12-4 with TRBJ2-2, with TRBD1 matching 9 bases. The CDR3 is made up of 16 amino acids. Trimming at V came to 7 bases and at J to 4 bases, leaving 10 bases not matched to a gene. The CDR3 DNA reads as TGTGCCAGCAAAACCGGACAGGGGTCTACCACCGGGGAGCTGTTTTTT. This translates into CASKTGQGSTTGELFF.

The V gene is TRBV4-2, the J gene TRBJ2-7, with 8 bases matching TRBD2. V gave up 2 bases and J gave up 0 bases; unmatched junction bases: 3. CDR1 LGHNA and CDR2 YNFKEQ come from the germline V gene. CDR3 length: 15 residues. CDR3 sequence (DNA): TGTGCCAGCAGCCAACCCGGACTAGCCTCCTACGAGCAGTACTTC. Amino acids: CASSQPGLASYEQYF.

In its sample, this clonotype was seen a few times. The rearrangement links TRBV4-1 to TRBJ2-5; D is unclear. The length of the CDR3 is 13 residues. Trimming removed 1 base at V and 2 bases at J, with 5 bases between. The germline V gene encodes CDR1 MGHRA and CDR2 YSYEKL. CDR3 DNA sequence: TGCGCCAGCAGCCAAGCCGAGCAAGAGACCCAGTACTTC. Its translation is CASSQAEQETQYF.

This clonotype was found many times. The chain joins TRBV5-1 to TRBJ2-1; 8 positions agree with TRBD2. The CDR3 is made up of 17 amino acids. The germline V gene has CDR1 SGHRS and CDR2 YFSETQ. The junction had 6 bases not matched to a gene; V was cut back by 1 base and J by 0 bases. CDR3 residues: CASSLPSGPPSYNEQFF. The CDR3 DNA sequence: TGCGCCAGCAGCTTGCCTAGCGGGCCCCCCTCCTACAATGAGCAGTTCTTC.

The rearrangement joins TRBV7-9 to TRBJ2-7, with 8 nucleotides matching TRBD1. Germline loops: CDR1 SEHNR, CDR2 FQNEAQ (reference sequence). J gave up 3 bases and V 1 base, and 11 bases lay outside the gene matches. The CDR3 runs to 17 residues. CDR3: CASSLESGLQGGYEQYF. The CDR3 DNA reads as TGTGCCAGCAGCTTAGAGTCGGGGTTACAGGGGGGCTACGAGCAGTACTTC.